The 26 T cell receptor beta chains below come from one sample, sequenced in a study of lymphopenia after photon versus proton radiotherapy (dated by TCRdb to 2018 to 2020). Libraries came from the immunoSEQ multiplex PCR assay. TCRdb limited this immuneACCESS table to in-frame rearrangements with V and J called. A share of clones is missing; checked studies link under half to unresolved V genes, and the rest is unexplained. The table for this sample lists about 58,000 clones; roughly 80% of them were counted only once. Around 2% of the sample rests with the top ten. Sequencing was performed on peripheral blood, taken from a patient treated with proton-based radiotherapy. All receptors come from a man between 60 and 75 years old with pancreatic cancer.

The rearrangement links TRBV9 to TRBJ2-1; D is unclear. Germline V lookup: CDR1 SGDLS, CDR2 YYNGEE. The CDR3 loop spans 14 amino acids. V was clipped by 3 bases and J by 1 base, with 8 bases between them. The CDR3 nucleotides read TGTGCCAGCAGCGGTATCCTGTCCTACAATGAGCAGTTCTTC. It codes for CASSGILSYNEQFF.

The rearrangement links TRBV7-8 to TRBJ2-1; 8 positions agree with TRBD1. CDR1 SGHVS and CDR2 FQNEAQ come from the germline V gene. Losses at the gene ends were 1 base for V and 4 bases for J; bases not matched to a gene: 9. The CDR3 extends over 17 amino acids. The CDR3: CASSLVVLDRVYNEQFF. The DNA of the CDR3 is TGTGCCAGCAGCTTAGTGGTCCTGGACAGGGTTTACAATGAGCAGTTCTTC.

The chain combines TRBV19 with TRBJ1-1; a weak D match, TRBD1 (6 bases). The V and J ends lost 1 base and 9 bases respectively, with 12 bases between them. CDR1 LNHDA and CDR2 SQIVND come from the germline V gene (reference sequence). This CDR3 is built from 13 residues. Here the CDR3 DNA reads TGTGCCAGTAGTATAGGCTCAGGGGCTAAAGCTTTCTTT. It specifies CASSIGSGAKAFF.

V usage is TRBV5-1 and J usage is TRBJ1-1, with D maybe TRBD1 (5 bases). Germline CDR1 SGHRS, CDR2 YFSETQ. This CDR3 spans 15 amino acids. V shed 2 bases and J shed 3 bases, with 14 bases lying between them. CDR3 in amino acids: CASSLTGPADTEAFF. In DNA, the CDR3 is TGCGCCAGCAGCTTAACAGGACCTGCGGACACTGAAGCTTTCTTT.

The DNA of the CDR3 is TGTGCCAGCTCGAGGGAGGCCTACAATGAGCAGTTCTTC. Protein: CASSREAYNEQFF. The genes are TRBV6-5 and TRBJ2-1; D possibly corresponds to TRBD2 (6 bases). V dropped 8 bases and J dropped 2 bases, with 10 bases sitting between them. Per germline, CDR1 MNHEY and CDR2 SVGAGI. This CDR3 is 13 amino acids long.

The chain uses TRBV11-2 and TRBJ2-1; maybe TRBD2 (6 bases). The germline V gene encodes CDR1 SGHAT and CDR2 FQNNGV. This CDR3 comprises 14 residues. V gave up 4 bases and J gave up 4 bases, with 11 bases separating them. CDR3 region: CASSSLREYNEQFF. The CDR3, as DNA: TGTGCCAGCAGCTCACTCCGGGAGTACAATGAGCAGTTCTTC. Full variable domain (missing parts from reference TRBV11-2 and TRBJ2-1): EAGVAQSPRYKIIEKRQSVAFWCNPISGHATLYWYQQILGQGPKLLIQFQNNGVVDDSQLPKDRFSAERLKGVDSTLKIQPAKLEDSAVYLCASSSLREYNEQFFGPGTRLTVL.

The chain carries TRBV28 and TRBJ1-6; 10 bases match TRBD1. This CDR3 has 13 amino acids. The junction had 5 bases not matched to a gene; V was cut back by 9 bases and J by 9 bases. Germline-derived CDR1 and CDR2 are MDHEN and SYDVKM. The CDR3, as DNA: TGTGCCAGTTCCCGGGACAGGGGTTCACCCCTCCACTTT. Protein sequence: CASSRDRGSPLHF.

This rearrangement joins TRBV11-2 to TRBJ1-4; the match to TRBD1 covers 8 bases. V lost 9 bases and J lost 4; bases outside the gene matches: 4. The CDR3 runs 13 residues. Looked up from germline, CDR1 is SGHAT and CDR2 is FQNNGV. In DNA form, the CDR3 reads TGTGCCAGTGGACAGGGCCATAATGAAAAACTGTTTTTT. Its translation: CASGQGHNEKLFF.

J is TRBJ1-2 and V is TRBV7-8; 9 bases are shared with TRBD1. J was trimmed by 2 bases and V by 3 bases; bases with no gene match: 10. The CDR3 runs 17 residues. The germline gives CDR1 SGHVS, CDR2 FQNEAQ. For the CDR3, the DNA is TGTGCCAGCAGCTTCCTAACATCGACAGGGGGGAACTATGGCTACACCTTC. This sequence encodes CASSFLTSTGGNYGYTF.

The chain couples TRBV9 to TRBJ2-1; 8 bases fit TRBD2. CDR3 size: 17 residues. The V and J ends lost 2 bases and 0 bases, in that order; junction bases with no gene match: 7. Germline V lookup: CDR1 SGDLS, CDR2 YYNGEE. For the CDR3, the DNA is TGTGCCAGCAGCGTCCACCCCGGGACTAGCTCCTACAATGAGCAGTTCTTC. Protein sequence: CASSVHPGTSSYNEQFF.

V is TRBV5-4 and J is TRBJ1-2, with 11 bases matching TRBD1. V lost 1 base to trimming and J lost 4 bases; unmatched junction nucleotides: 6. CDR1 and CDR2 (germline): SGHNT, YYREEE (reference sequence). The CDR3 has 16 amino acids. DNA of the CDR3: TGTGCCAGCAGCTTGAGTGGGACAGGGGGGGCCTATGGCTACACCTTC. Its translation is CASSLSGTGGAYGYTF.

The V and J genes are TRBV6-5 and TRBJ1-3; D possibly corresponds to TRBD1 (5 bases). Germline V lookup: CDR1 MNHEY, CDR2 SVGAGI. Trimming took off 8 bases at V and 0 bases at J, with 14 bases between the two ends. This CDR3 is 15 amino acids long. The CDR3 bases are TGTGCCAGCGGGGCGACAGCCAGCTCTGGAAACACCATATATTTT. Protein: CASGATASSGNTIYF.

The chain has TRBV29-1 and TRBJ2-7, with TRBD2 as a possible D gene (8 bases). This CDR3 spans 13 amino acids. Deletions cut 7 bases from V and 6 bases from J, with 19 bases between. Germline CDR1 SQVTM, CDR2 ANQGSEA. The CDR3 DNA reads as TGCAGCGCTCTCTCGGGAGGGGGCGTCGAGCAGTACTTC. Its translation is CSALSGGGVEQYF.

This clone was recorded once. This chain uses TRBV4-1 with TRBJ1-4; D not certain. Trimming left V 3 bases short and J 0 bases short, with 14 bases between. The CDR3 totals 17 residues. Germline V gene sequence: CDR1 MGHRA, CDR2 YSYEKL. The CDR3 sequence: CASSQGRPYTTNEKLFF. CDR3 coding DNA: TGCGCCAGCAGCCAGGGCAGACCATATACAACTAATGAAAAACTGTTTTTT.

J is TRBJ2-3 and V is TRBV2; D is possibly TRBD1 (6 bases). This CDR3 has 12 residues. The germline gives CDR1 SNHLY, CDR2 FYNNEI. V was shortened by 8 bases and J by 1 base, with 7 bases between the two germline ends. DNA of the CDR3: TGTGCCAGCGGACAGCGCACAGATACGCAGTATTTT. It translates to CASGQRTDTQYF. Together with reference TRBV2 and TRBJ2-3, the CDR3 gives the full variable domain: EPEVTQTPSHQVTQMGQEVILRCVPISNHLYFYWYRQILGQKVEFLVSFYNNEISEKSEIFDDQFSVERPDGSNFTLKIRSTKLEDSAMYFCASGQRTDTQYFGPGTRLTVL.

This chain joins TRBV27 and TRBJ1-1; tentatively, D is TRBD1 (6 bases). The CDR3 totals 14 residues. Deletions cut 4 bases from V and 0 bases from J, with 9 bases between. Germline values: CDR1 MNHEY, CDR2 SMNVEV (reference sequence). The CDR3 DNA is TGTGCCAGCAGTTCTAGGACAGTGAACACTGAAGCTTTCTTT. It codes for CASSSRTVNTEAFF.

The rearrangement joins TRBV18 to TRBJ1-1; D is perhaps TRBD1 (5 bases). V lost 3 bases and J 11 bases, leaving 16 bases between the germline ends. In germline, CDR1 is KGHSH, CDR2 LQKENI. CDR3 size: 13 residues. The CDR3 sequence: CASSPQGLASAFF. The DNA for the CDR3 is TGTGCCAGCTCACCTCAGGGCCTTGCCTCTGCTTTCTTT.

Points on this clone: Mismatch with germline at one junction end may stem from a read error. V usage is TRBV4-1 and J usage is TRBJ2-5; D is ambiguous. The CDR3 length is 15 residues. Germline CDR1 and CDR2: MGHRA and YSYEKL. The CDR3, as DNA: TGCGCCAACAGCCAAGGTTCACTCGAGGTTGGGACCCAGTACTTC. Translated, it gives CANSQGSLEVGTQYF.

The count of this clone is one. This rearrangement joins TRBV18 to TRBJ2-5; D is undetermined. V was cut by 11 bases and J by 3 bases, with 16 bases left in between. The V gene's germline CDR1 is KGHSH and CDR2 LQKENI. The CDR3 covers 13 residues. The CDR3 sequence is CASSRALKETQYF. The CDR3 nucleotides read TGTGCCTCCTCAAGGGCCCTTAAAGAGACCCAGTACTTC.

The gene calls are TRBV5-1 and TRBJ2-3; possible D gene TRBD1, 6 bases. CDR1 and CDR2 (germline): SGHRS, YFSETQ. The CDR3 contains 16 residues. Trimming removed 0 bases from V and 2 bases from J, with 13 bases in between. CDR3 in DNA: TGCGCCAGCAGCTTGGCGCCAGGGGAACCCACAGATACGCAGTATTTT. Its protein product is CASSLAPGEPTDTQYF.

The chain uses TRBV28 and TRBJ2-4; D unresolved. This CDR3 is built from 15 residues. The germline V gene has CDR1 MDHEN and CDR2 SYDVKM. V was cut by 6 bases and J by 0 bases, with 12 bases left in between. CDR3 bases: TGTGCCAGCAGATCTCGGGTAGTAGCCAAAAACATTCAGTACTTC. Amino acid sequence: CASRSRVVAKNIQYF.

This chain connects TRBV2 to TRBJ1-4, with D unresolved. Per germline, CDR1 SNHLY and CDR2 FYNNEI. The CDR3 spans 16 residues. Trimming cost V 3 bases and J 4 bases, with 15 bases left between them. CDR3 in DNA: TGTGCCAGCAGTGAGGTGGCCGCTAGGATTAATGAAAAACTGTTTTTT. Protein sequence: CASSEVAARINEKLFF.

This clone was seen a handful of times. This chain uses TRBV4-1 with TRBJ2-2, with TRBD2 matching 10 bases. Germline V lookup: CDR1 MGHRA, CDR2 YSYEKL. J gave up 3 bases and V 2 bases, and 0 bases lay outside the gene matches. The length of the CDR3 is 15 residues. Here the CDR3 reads CASSQLAGDTGELFF. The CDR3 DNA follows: TGCGCCAGCAGCCAACTAGCGGGGGACACCGGGGAGCTGTTTTTT.

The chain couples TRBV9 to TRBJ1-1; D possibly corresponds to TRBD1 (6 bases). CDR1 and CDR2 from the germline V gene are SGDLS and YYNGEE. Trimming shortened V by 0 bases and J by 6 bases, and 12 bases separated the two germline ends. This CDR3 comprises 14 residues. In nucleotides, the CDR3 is TGTGCCAGCAGCGTAGCTCAGGGGATGGCTGAAGCTTTCTTT. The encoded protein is CASSVAQGMAEAFF.

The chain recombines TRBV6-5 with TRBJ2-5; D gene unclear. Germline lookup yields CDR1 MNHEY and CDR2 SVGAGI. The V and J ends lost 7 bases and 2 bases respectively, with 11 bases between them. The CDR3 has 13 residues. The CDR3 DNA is TGTGCCAGCACCCGGGTGGGTCAAGAGACCCAGTACTTC. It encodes CASTRVGQETQYF.

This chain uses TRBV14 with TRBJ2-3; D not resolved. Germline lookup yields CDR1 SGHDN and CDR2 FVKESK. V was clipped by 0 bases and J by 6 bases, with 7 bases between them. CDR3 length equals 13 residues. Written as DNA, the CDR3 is TGTGCCAGCAGCCAAGATCTGGCTGATACGCAGTATTTT. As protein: CASSQDLADTQYF.